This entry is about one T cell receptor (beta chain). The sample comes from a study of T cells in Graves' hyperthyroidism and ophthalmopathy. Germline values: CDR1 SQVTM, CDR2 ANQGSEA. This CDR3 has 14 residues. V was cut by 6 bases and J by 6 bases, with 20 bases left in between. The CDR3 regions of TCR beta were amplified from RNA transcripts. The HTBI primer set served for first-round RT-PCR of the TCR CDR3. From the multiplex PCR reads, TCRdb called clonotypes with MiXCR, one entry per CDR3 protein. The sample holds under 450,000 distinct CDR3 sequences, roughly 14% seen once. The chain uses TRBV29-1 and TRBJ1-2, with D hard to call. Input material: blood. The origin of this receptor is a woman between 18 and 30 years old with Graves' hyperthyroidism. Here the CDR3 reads CSVAGHMEVDGYTF. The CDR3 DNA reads TGCAGCGTCGCGGGCCATATGGAGGTAGATGGCTACACCTTC.